This is a list of T cell receptor beta chains from one sample in a study of blood T cell repertoires in COVID-19. Here immunoSEQ multiplex PCR was the method, and the copy in TCRdb shows in-frame clones only, minus some. The repertoire holds around 140,000 clones, about 80% seen once, with about 4% in the top ten. Material for sequencing was peripheral blood. The receptors were sampled from an older man who had recovered from COVID-19. The CDR3 runs from the conserved cysteine through the conserved F or W. The size field is filled for only some rows; it gives once, few, many or a size class.

CDR3aa | abundance | j_gene | v_gene
CASSYGGGDEQFF | - | TRBJ2-1 | TRBV6-5
CASSVVGTGAHEQFF | once | TRBJ2-1 | TRBV9
CATRKTSGRFDEQFF | - | TRBJ2-1 | TRBV15
CAWSQGDPPSAQYF | - | TRBJ2-5 | TRBV30
CASSFKKGLDNEQFF | - | TRBJ2-1 | TRBV7-9
CASSLASGLNTGELFF | - | TRBJ2-2 | TRBV5-1
CASSQDEASGRADF | - | TRBJ2-7 | TRBV4-1
CAWSRSGDQPQHF | - | TRBJ1-5 | TRBV30
CASSASTSGNTGELFF | - | TRBJ2-2 | TRBV9
CASDDRAGDNEQFF | - | TRBJ2-1 | TRBV12-5
CASSIGTGAQYF | - | TRBJ2-5 | TRBV19
CAWSSTGRPQHF | few | TRBJ1-5 | TRBV30
CASSALGQGETQYF | - | TRBJ2-5 | TRBV2
CASRTRDEGLNTEAFF | - | TRBJ1-1 | TRBV7-8
CSVNDRGTEAFF | - | TRBJ1-1 | TRBV29-1
CATSDTGGRGETQYF | - | TRBJ2-5 | TRBV24-1
CSAQGSEGLNTEAFF | - | TRBJ1-1 | TRBV29-1
CASRTLLAPNIQYF | - | TRBJ2-4 | TRBV6-5
CAWSVRRGYEQYF | - | TRBJ2-7 | TRBV30
CASSPGTTTYEQYF | - | TRBJ2-7 | TRBV18
CASSSGWENAEAFF | once | TRBJ1-1 | TRBV6-5
CASSAGTALREQYF | few | TRBJ2-7 | TRBV5-1
CAIRTTAPNSPLHF | once | TRBJ1-6 | TRBV10-3
CAWGGQENEKLFF | - | TRBJ1-4 | TRBV30
CASSQAGQGYYEQYF | - | TRBJ2-7 | TRBV3-1/TRBV3-2
CASSAGLAGVYEQYF | - | TRBJ2-7 | TRBV27
CASSQEAGVAYNEQFF | few | TRBJ2-1 | TRBV3-1/TRBV3-2